This T cell receptor (beta chain) was retrieved from a study of CD4 T cells in relation to SARS-CoV-2 and coronaviruses. Study conclusions and caveats: This crossreactivity analysis covered spike protein alone, no other viral proteins.

Clones were read by immunoSEQ multiplex PCR, and TCRdb kept only the in-frame ones, dropping some. The table includes 65,000 or so clones, less than 95% detected once. The CDR3 has 18 residues. In germline, CDR1 is MDHEN, CDR2 SYDVKM. The V and J ends lost 4 bases and 3 bases, in that order; junction bases with no gene match: 10. The unexposed donors gave CD4+ T cells in about 2010-2019, prior to COVID-19. Cryopreserved PBMCs were CD4-enriched, then split into naive and memory cells. A note on this clone: What it recognizes is unknown.

The specimen sequenced was naive CD4+ T cells from PBMCs. Subset in this sample: naive CD4+ T cells isolated by negative enrichment. This receptor was identified in a human donor in good health. The rearrangement uses TRBV28 and TRBJ2-2, with 11 bases matching TRBD1. The CDR3 loop is CASSSGPWTGGDTGELFF. The CDR3, as DNA: TGTGCCAGCAGTTCGGGCCCGTGGACAGGGGGCGACACCGGGGAGCTGTTTTTT.